A single sample is the source of the 6 T cell receptor beta chains below, sequenced in a study of cytomegalovirus exposure and HLA in healthy donors listed by TCRdb under 2017. Libraries were built with the immunoSEQ multiplex PCR assay. A mixture of 60 forward primers for TCR Vbeta segments and 13 reverse primers for TCR Jbeta segments was used in the multiplex PCR. TCRdb stores this immuneACCESS table with in-frame sequences only. Part of the clones is absent; in the studies checked, under half of the shortfall reflects unresolved V genes, and no reason is known for the rest. This sample gives 140,000 or so clones in total; over 75% of them show up just once. The ten largest clones represent approximately 2% of the sample. Source material: PBMCs. These receptors all stem from a man aged 35-49 years in good health and CMV-seronegative.

V is TRBV5-1 and J is TRBJ2-7, with D perhaps matching TRBD2 (6 bases). The CDR3 has 15 amino acids. Germline V CDR1 and CDR2: SGHRS, YFSETQ. V lost 4 bases to trimming and J lost 2 bases, with 16 bases between them. CDR3 coding DNA: TGCGCCAGCAGCGTGTCCCGGGGGAAAGCCTACGAGCAGTACTTC. This codes for CASSVSRGKAYEQYF.

V and J are TRBV7-2 and TRBJ1-2, with D perhaps matching TRBD1 (5 bases). The CDR3 consists of 13 residues. Germline lookup yields CDR1 SGHTA and CDR2 FQGNSA. Deletions cut 5 bases from V and 4 bases from J, with 11 bases between. CDR3 sequence (DNA): TGTGCCAGCAGCGAGCAGGGAAGCTATGGCTACACCTTC. It specifies CASSEQGSYGYTF.

This clone showed up just a few times. This chain joins TRBV7-6 and TRBJ2-1; 8 bases line up with TRBD2. V trimming: 3 bases; J trimming: 7 bases; junction bases outside the gene matches: 8. The germline gives CDR1 SGHVS, CDR2 FNYEAQ. The CDR3 runs to 15 residues. The CDR3 loop is CASSLGSGIRNEQFF. CDR3 coding DNA: TGTGCCAGCAGCTTGGGTAGCGGGATCCGAAATGAGCAGTTCTTC.

In its sample, this clone was seen once. The chain joins TRBV6-1 to TRBJ2-1; 13 bases map to TRBD2. The CDR3 consists of 15 residues. CDR1 is MNHNS and CDR2 is SASEGT in the germline V gene. V lost 1 base, J lost 6 bases, and 0 bases stayed unmatched. CDR3 DNA: TGTGCCAGCAGTGAAGGACTAGCGGGGGGCAATGAGCAGTTCTTC. Translation gives CASSEGLAGGNEQFF.

The chain joins TRBV27 to TRBJ1-6; D may be TRBD1 (6 bases). This CDR3 region has 17 residues. V was trimmed by 1 base and J by 5 bases, leaving 15 bases between them. CDR1 and CDR2 from the germline V gene are MNHEY and SMNVEV (reference sequence). The CDR3 DNA reads TGTGCCAGCAGTTTATACCGACCAGGGGCGCATAATTCACCCCTCCACTTT. It translates to CASSLYRPGAHNSPLHF.

The rearrangement links TRBV6-1 to TRBJ2-1; 8 bases are shared with TRBD1. V was clipped by 1 base and J by 6 bases; unmatched bases: 8. The CDR3 runs to 16 residues. The germline CDR1 and CDR2 sequences are MNHNS and SASEGT. The CDR3 spells CASSEDWTGLGNEQFF. As DNA, the CDR3 is TGTGCCAGCAGTGAAGACTGGACAGGGCTCGGCAATGAGCAGTTCTTC.